The 5 T cell receptor beta chains given below trace back to one sample, sequenced in a study of blood T cells in healthy people across ages. Primers used in a second PCR of about 7 to 12 cycles were a sample-barcoded 5' primer and a J-beta primer mix. TCRdb passed the 5' RACE reads through MiXCR, listing each CDR3 protein once. This sample carries about 1.6 million distinct CDR3 sequences, around 36% of them seen once, and the ten largest clones take 10% to 12%. Sequenced input: blood. These receptors were taken from a woman in her 30s in good health.

This clonotype showed up just a few times. V usage is TRBV20-1 and J usage is TRBJ2-5, with D possibly matching TRBD1 (5 bases). CDR1 is DFQATT and CDR2 is SNEGSKA in the germline V gene (reference sequence). This CDR3 is built from 13 residues. V was clipped by 6 bases and J by 1 base, with 12 bases between them. The CDR3 here is CSALRTFQETQYF. The CDR3 DNA reads TGCAGTGCCTTGAGGACATTCCAAGAGACCCAGTACTTC.

This clonotype was seen repeatedly, ten times or more. This rearrangement joins TRBV29-1 to TRBJ2-1, with TRBD2 as a possible D gene (5 bases). Trimming shortened V by 5 bases and J by 1 base, and 9 bases separated the two germline ends. This CDR3 is built from 13 residues. From germline, CDR1 is SQVTM and CDR2 ANQGSEA. CDR3 sequence (DNA): TGCAGCGTTAGCGGTACATCCTACAATGAGCAGTTCTTC. Protein: CSVSGTSYNEQFF.

This clonotype has only a few counts. The CDR3 here is CSANSAGPSYEQYF. Here the CDR3 DNA reads TGCAGTGCCAACTCGGCGGGGCCCTCCTACGAGCAGTACTTC. V usage is TRBV20-1 and J usage is TRBJ2-7; TRBD2 might be the D (6 bases). The CDR3 consists of 14 residues. V lost 6 bases and J 0 bases, leaving 15 bases between the germline ends. The germline gives CDR1 DFQATT, CDR2 SNEGSKA (reference sequence).

This clonotype was found a few times. The chain employs TRBV20-1 and TRBJ1-2; TRBD1 might be the D (5 bases). V shed 2 bases and J shed 7 bases, with 11 bases lying between them. The CDR3 is 12 amino acids. CDR1 is DFQATT, CDR2 SNEGSKA, per germline (reference sequence). The CDR3 DNA reads as TGCAGTGCTAGAAACGGCGGGGGTGGCTACACCTTC. This encodes CSARNGGGGYTF.

This clonotype was counted between two and nine times. The chain employs TRBV20-1 and TRBJ2-5, with 7 bases lining up with TRBD2. Trimming at V came to 2 bases and at J to 4 bases, leaving 1 base not matched to a gene. The CDR3 totals 12 residues. Germline CDR1 reads DFQATT; CDR2 reads SNEGSKA (reference sequence). The CDR3 sequence is CSARPGGETQYF. The DNA for the CDR3 is TGCAGTGCTAGACCGGGAGGAGAGACCCAGTACTTC.